This T cell receptor (beta chain) was documented in a study of cytomegalovirus exposure and HLA in healthy donors. Researchers ran the PCR with 60 Vbeta and 13 Jbeta primers. Libraries were prepared by immunoSEQ multiplex PCR; TCRdb keeps only in-frame clonotypes and omits some of them. The sample gives roughly 100,000 clones, roughly three quarters of which show up once; 9.6% is in the top ten. The germline V gene has CDR1 LNHNV and CDR2 YYDKDF (reference sequence). Germline trimming cut 0 bases from V and 1 base from J; bases unmatched to any gene: 6. This CDR3 is 16 amino acids long. This chain uses TRBV15 with TRBJ2-7; 7 positions agree with TRBD2. The sequenced sample consisted of PBMCs. The clonotype was recovered from a male donor in good health and CMV-seropositive. CDR3 protein: CATSRDLASGSYEQYF. The CDR3 nucleotides read TGTGCCACCAGCAGAGATTTGGCTAGCGGTTCCTACGAGCAGTACTTC.